The 27 T cell receptor beta chains reported below all come from one sample, sequenced in a study of blood T cell repertoires in COVID-19 (dated by TCRdb to 2020 to 2021). Libraries were built with the immunoSEQ multiplex PCR assay. TCRdb provides this immuneACCESS table in a form limited to in-frame rearrangements. Some clones are lacking; in checked studies, under half of them reflect an unresolved V gene, and why the rest are absent is not known. In all, the sample holds 80,000 to 95,000 clones, and around 83% of those were seen once. The ten largest clones take up roughly 20% of the sample. The specimen sequenced was peripheral blood. These receptors were taken from a woman at least 80 years old in a cohort sampled during active or convalescent COVID-19.

V and J are TRBV5-5 and TRBJ1-2; 7 bases agree with TRBD1. V lost 0 bases to trimming and J lost 7 bases; unmatched junction nucleotides: 9. The CDR3 sequence is 15 residues long. Germline CDR1 SGHKS, CDR2 YYEKEE (reference sequence). In DNA form, the CDR3 reads TGTGCCAGCAGCTTGGCAGGCAGGGGGTCGTTTGGCTACACCTTC. Protein sequence: CASSLAGRGSFGYTF.

The chain employs TRBV6-6 and TRBJ1-3; D is possibly TRBD1 (6 bases). The CDR3 is made up of 15 amino acids. The V gene's germline CDR1 is MNHNY and CDR2 SVGAGI (reference sequence). The V gene lost 6 bases and the J gene lost 4 bases, with 16 bases spanning the gap. The CDR3 bases are TGTGCCAGCAGACGGGACACGGGCGCCGGAAACACCATATATTTT. Residues: CASRRDTGAGNTIYF.

The rearrangement uses TRBV9 and TRBJ2-3; 7 bases align to TRBD1. This CDR3 comprises 14 residues. J was trimmed by 5 bases and V by 3 bases; bases with no gene match: 6. The germline gives CDR1 SGDLS, CDR2 YYNGEE. The CDR3 reads CASSETTGVDTQYF. In nucleotides, the CDR3 is TGTGCCAGCAGCGAGACCACAGGGGTAGATACGCAGTATTTT.

This chain joins TRBV5-4 and TRBJ2-3; D might be TRBD2 (6 bases). Germline CDR1 SGHNT, CDR2 YYREEE (reference sequence). The CDR3 spans 15 residues. Trimming took 0 bases from V and 0 from J, leaving 8 bases between them. The CDR3 region is CASSLGGASTDTQYF. CDR3 DNA: TGTGCCAGCAGCTTGGGCGGGGCTAGCACAGATACGCAGTATTTT. Full variable domain (rest looked up from reference TRBV5-4 and TRBJ2-3): ETGVTQSPTHLIKTRGQQVTLRCSSQSGHNTVSWYQQALGQGPQFIFQYYREEENGRGNFPPRFSGLQFPNYSSELNVNALELDDSALYLCASSLGGASTDTQYFGPGTRLTVL.

Written as DNA, the CDR3 is TGCAGTGCTGCAGGGGGTGGCTACACCTTC. It codes for CSAAGGGYTF. This chain uses TRBV20-1 with TRBJ1-2; 7 bases match TRBD1. J lost 7 bases, V lost 5 bases, and 1 base had no gene match. The germline gives CDR1 DFQATT, CDR2 SNEGSKA (reference sequence). The CDR3 runs 10 residues.

This chain joins TRBV6-1 and TRBJ2-7, with 14 bases that match TRBD2. This CDR3 has 16 amino acids. Germline lookup yields CDR1 MNHNS and CDR2 SASEGT. V trimming: 3 bases; J trimming: 4 bases; junction bases outside the gene matches: 5. Here the CDR3 reads CASSERTSGRLYEQYF. The CDR3 DNA follows: TGTGCCAGCAGTGAGCGGACTAGCGGGAGGTTATACGAGCAGTACTTC.

The V and J genes are TRBV11-2 and TRBJ1-2; D perhaps matches TRBD1 (6 bases). CDR1 and CDR2 (germline): SGHAT, FQNNGV. This CDR3 region has 13 residues. V dropped 5 bases and J dropped 4 bases, with 11 bases sitting between them. The CDR3 region has the DNA TGTGCCAGCAGCCCACAGGGTGGCTATGGCTACACCTTC. Amino acids: CASSPQGGYGYTF.

The chain combines TRBV14 with TRBJ1-1; no clear D gene. The ends were cut back, 4 bases at V and 4 bases at J, with 10 bases in the middle. Germline lookup yields CDR1 SGHDN and CDR2 FVKESK. This CDR3 is 13 amino acids long. The CDR3 bases are TGTGCCAGCAGCCCGTACGGTACCACTGAAGCTTTCTTT. Translating gives CASSPYGTTEAFF.

This clone was counted a few times. The CDR3 is CASSLKEGSPLHF. DNA for the CDR3: TGTGCCAGCAGCCTCAAGGAGGGGTCACCCCTCCACTTT. V and J are TRBV7-9 and TRBJ1-6; D perhaps matches TRBD1 (5 bases). Germline loops: CDR1 SEHNR, CDR2 FQNEAQ (reference sequence). V lost 5 bases and J 10 bases, leaving 12 bases between the germline ends. This CDR3 spans 13 amino acids.

This rearrangement joins TRBV19 to TRBJ1-4; no clear D. The V gene's germline CDR1 is LNHDA and CDR2 SQIVND (reference sequence). V lost 0 bases, J lost 3 bases, and 14 bases lay in between. CDR3 size: 17 residues. The DNA for the CDR3 is TGTGCCAGTAGTATAGACATGGTCCCACTGGCTAATGAAAAACTGTTTTTT. Protein sequence: CASSIDMVPLANEKLFF.

The V gene is TRBV12-5, the J gene TRBJ1-2, with 7 bases that match TRBD1. V lost 2 bases to trimming and J lost 4 bases; unmatched junction nucleotides: 7. This CDR3 has 15 residues. Looked up from germline, CDR1 is LGHNT and CDR2 is FRNRAP. CDR3 protein: CASGLSGRTGYGYTF. As DNA, the CDR3 is TGTGCTAGTGGTTTGAGTGGCCGGACAGGCTATGGCTACACCTTC.

This clone was recorded a few times. The rearrangement uses TRBV30 and TRBJ1-3; possible D gene TRBD1, 5 bases. Germline-derived CDR1 and CDR2 are GTSNPN and SVGIG (reference sequence). V lost 5 bases to trimming and J lost 4 bases, with 15 bases between them. The CDR3 has 14 residues. The CDR3 here is CAWGAGAGGNTIYF. The CDR3 nucleotides read TGTGCCTGGGGGGCTGGCGCGGGGGGAAACACCATATATTTT. Full variable domain (remainder filled in from reference TRBV30 and TRBJ1-3): SQTIHQWPATLVQPVGSPLSLECTVEGTSNPNLYWYRQAAGRGLQLLFYSVGIGQISSEVPQNLSASRPQDRQFILSSKKLLLSDSGFYLCAWGAGAGGNTIYFGEGSWLTVV.

The rearrangement links TRBV3-1 (or the pseudogene TRBV3-2) to TRBJ1-4; no clear D. This CDR3 is 13 amino acids long. Germline V gene sequence: CDR1 LGHDT, CDR2 YNNKEL (reference sequence). V was cut by 2 bases and J by 8 bases, with 9 bases left in between. Written as DNA, the CDR3 is TGTGCCAGCAGCCAAAGAGGGCAGGAAAAACTGTTTTTT. This encodes CASSQRGQEKLFF.

The chain couples TRBV5-1 to TRBJ2-1, with 11 bases fitting TRBD2. Losses at the gene ends were 3 bases for V and 3 bases for J; bases not matched to a gene: 8. The CDR3 has 17 amino acids. CDR1 is SGHRS, CDR2 YFSETQ, per germline. CDR3 sequence (DNA): TGCGCCAGCAGCTCGCAATCCGGGACTAGCGGCTACAATGAGCAGTTCTTC. This gives the protein CASSSQSGTSGYNEQFF.

Regarding this clone: Other DNA sequences of this sample code for an identical CDR3. The chain joins TRBV3-1 (or the pseudogene TRBV3-2) to TRBJ2-6; D gene uncertain. The CDR3 contains 13 residues. Germline V gene lookup returns CDR1 LGHDT and CDR2 YNNKEL (reference sequence). Trimming removed 7 bases from V and 0 bases from J, with 4 bases in between. CDR3 sequence (DNA): TGTGCCAGCACTAGCTCTGGGGCCAACGTCCTGACTTTC. Translating it yields CASTSSGANVLTF.

The chain employs TRBV27 and TRBJ2-7; TRBD2 matches 8 bases. Unmatched junction bases numbered 4, after V lost 1 base and J lost 2 bases. This CDR3 has 15 residues. Germline V CDR1 and CDR2: MNHEY, SMNVEV (reference sequence). The CDR3 DNA follows: TGTGCCAGCAGTTTATTGGCGGGAGGCCCCTACGAGCAGTACTTC. Translated: CASSLLAGGPYEQYF.

This clone was seen more than once but under ten times. The CDR3 DNA reads TGTGCCAGTACCCGTAAACCTCTAGCGGCCGGTTACAATGAGCAGTTCTTC. Translation: CASTRKPLAAGYNEQFF. This chain connects TRBV19 to TRBJ2-1; 7 bases map to TRBD2. The CDR3 is 17 residues long. CDR1 and CDR2 from the germline V gene are LNHDA and SQIVND (reference sequence). V was pared by 7 bases and J by 4 bases, with 16 bases of the junction left unmatched.

The chain recombines TRBV7-2 with TRBJ2-3; 8 bases match TRBD2. This CDR3 spans 15 amino acids. The trim removed 4 bases at V and 0 bases at J, leaving 3 bases unmatched. CDR1 is SGHTA, CDR2 FQGNSA, per germline. CDR3 sequence (DNA): TGTGCCAGCAGCTATACGGGGGGGAGCACAGATACGCAGTATTTT. Translation: CASSYTGGSTDTQYF. Full variable domain (rest looked up from reference TRBV7-2 and TRBJ2-3): GAGVSQSPSNKVTEKGKDVELRCDPISGHTALYWYRQSLGQGLEFLIYFQGNSAPDKSGLPSDRFSAERTGGSVSTLTIQRTQQEDSAVYLCASSYTGGSTDTQYFGPGTRLTVL.

J is TRBJ2-3 and V is TRBV3-1 (or the pseudogene TRBV3-2); 8 bases are a match to TRBD2. V shed 4 bases and J 2 bases; nucleotides not matched to a gene: 5. The CDR3 consists of 15 residues. CDR1 LGHDT and CDR2 YNNKEL come from the germline V gene (reference sequence). CDR3 region: CASSPGGSATDTQYF. CDR3 DNA sequence: TGTGCCAGCAGCCCGGGAGGGAGCGCCACAGATACGCAGTATTTT.

CDR3 sequence reads: CATSTRQGAGEKLFF. The CDR3 DNA reads TGTGCCACCAGCACCCGACAGGGGGCGGGTGAAAAACTGTTTTTT. The J gene is TRBJ1-4, the V gene TRBV15; 10 positions agree with TRBD1. The junction had 6 bases not matched to a gene; V was cut back by 4 bases and J by 7 bases. Germline values: CDR1 LNHNV, CDR2 YYDKDF (reference sequence). CDR3 length equals 15 residues.

In its sample, this clone was seen once. The chain joins TRBV5-5 to TRBJ2-6; D not resolved. This CDR3 has 14 amino acids. V was pared by 4 bases and J by 1 base, with 6 bases between. Germline-derived CDR1 and CDR2 are SGHKS and YYEKEE (reference sequence). CDR3 DNA sequence: TGTGCCAGCAGCCGGAGTTCTGGGGCCAACGTCCTGACTTTC. Translated, it gives CASSRSSGANVLTF. Variable domain in full (rest from reference TRBV5-5 and TRBJ2-6): DAGVTQSPTHLIKTRGQQVTLRCSPISGHKSVSWYQQVLGQGPQFIFQYYEKEERGRGNFPDRFSARQFPNYSSELNVNALLLGDSALYLCASSRSSGANVLTFGAGSRLTVL.

J is TRBJ2-7 and V is TRBV7-9, with D possibly matching TRBD2 (6 bases). The CDR3 is 13 residues long. V was trimmed by 10 bases and J by 3 bases, leaving 16 bases between them. In germline, CDR1 is SEHNR, CDR2 FQNEAQ (reference sequence). In DNA form, the CDR3 reads TGTGCCACCGGGCGGGGCAATTTCTACGAGCAGTACTTC. Translating it yields CATGRGNFYEQYF.

The V gene is TRBV5-1, the J gene TRBJ2-5; 9 nucleotides line up with TRBD2. The length of the CDR3 is 15 residues. The V gene's germline CDR1 is SGHRS and CDR2 YFSETQ. Trimming removed 3 bases from V and 5 bases from J; junction bases left unmatched: 8. CDR3 in amino acids: CASSYGREGAETQYF. The CDR3 region has the DNA TGCGCCAGCAGCTATGGGCGGGAGGGCGCGGAGACCCAGTACTTC.

The table lists this clone with a few counts. This chain joins TRBV5-7 and TRBJ2-1; 13 nucleotides agree with TRBD2. Being an ORF, TRBV5-7 has a function that is uncertain. CDR3 length: 13 amino acids. CDR3: CASTTSGRSEQFF. The CDR3 region has the DNA TGTGCTTCGACGACTAGCGGGAGGTCTGAGCAGTTCTTC.

This clone occurred once. The rearrangement joins TRBV28 to TRBJ2-1; TRBD1 matches 11 bases. The V gene's germline CDR1 is MDHEN and CDR2 SYDVKM. V gave up 6 bases and J gave up 3 bases; unmatched junction bases: 4. CDR3 length equals 15 residues. CDR3 sequence (DNA): TGTGCCAGCAGGGGAGGGACAGGGGGCTACAATGAGCAGTTCTTC. This sequence encodes CASRGGTGGYNEQFF.

This clone has only a few counts. V and J are TRBV4-2 and TRBJ2-2; D might be TRBD2 (6 bases). The germline CDR1 and CDR2 sequences are LGHNA and YNFKEQ. CDR3 size: 15 residues. Trimming took 1 base from V and 6 from J, leaving 12 bases between them. CDR3 in amino acids: CASSQALATPGELFF. The CDR3, as DNA: TGTGCCAGCAGCCAAGCTCTAGCGACCCCCGGGGAGCTGTTTTTT.

The rearrangement uses TRBV28 and TRBJ2-5; 7 bases are shared with TRBD1. Germline V lookup: CDR1 MDHEN, CDR2 SYDVKM. The junction had 5 bases not matched to a gene; V was cut back by 4 bases and J by 0 bases. The CDR3 runs 15 residues. CDR3 nucleotide sequence: TGTGCCAGCAGTTCCCCGGGACAGCACCAAGAGACCCAGTACTTC. Translating it yields CASSSPGQHQETQYF.